The 8 T cell receptor beta chains below were found in one sample sequenced in a study of blood T cell repertoires in COVID-19. Sequenced by immunoSEQ multiplex PCR; TCRdb stores in-frame clones only, minus some. The table lists about 300,000 clones, about 81% of them singletons. Sequenced material: peripheral blood. Receptor source: a human donor with COVID-19, enrolled during active disease. The donor label of this sample is uncertain.

V is TRBV7-9 and J is TRBJ2-4, with 7 nucleotides matching TRBD1. CDR3 length: 18 amino acids. In germline, CDR1 is SEHNR, CDR2 FQNEAQ (reference sequence). Trimming cost V 5 bases and J 1 base; bases outside gene matches: 14. The CDR3 is CASSQRTDRSQAKNIQYF. For the CDR3, the DNA is TGTGCCAGCAGCCAACGGACGGACAGGAGCCAGGCCAAAAACATTCAGTACTTC.

The chain employs TRBV5-1 and TRBJ2-5; 14 nucleotides agree with TRBD2. There are 16 residues in the CDR3. Germline V gene data show CDR1 as SGHRS and CDR2 as YFSETQ. V shed 4 bases, J shed 5 bases, and the junction held 7 bases outside the gene matches. CDR3 nucleotide sequence: TGCGCCAGCAGCGCGGCTGGACTAGCGGGAGGCGAGACCCAGTACTTC. Protein: CASSAAGLAGGETQYF.

The rearrangement uses TRBV7-8 and TRBJ2-1; TRBD2 matches 14 bases. V lost 0 bases to trimming and J lost 4 bases; unmatched junction nucleotides: 14. Germline CDR1 SGHVS, CDR2 FQNEAQ. The CDR3 runs to 21 residues. The CDR3 sequence: CASSLARLAGGPVSVYNEQFF. The CDR3 DNA sequence: TGTGCCAGCAGCTTAGCGCGACTAGCGGGAGGGCCCGTTAGCGTTTACAATGAGCAGTTCTTC.

The chain recombines TRBV5-1 with TRBJ1-2, with TRBD1 matching 7 bases. J gave up 0 bases and V 4 bases, and 3 bases lay outside the gene matches. From germline, CDR1 is SGHRS and CDR2 YFSETQ. The CDR3 is made up of 14 amino acids. The CDR3 DNA reads as TGCGCCAGCAGCCCCGGGACAGCTAACTATGGCTACACCTTC. Amino acids: CASSPGTANYGYTF.

This clone showed up just a few times. At one end, the junction sequence differs from germline, possibly due to a read error. Other DNA sequences in the sample encode the same CDR3. V is TRBV7-7 and J is TRBJ2-1; the D is unclear. Germline values: CDR1 SSHAT, CDR2 FNYEAQ (reference sequence). The CDR3 runs to 13 residues. The chain's CDR3 is CASSLSRNNEQFF. CDR3 nucleotide sequence: TGTGCTAGCAGCTTATCCAGGAACAATGAGCAGTTCTTC.

This chain uses TRBV27 with TRBJ2-3; 11 bases are shared with TRBD2. Germline trimming cut 1 base from V and 4 bases from J; bases unmatched to any gene: 10. The V gene's germline CDR1 is MNHEY and CDR2 SMNVEV (reference sequence). The CDR3 contains 18 residues. CDR3 nucleotides: TGTGCCAGCAGTTTATTCGTCCCGGGACTAGCGGCCTCAGATACGCAGTATTTT. Protein product: CASSLFVPGLAASDTQYF.

The rearrangement links TRBV3-1 (or the pseudogene TRBV3-2) to TRBJ2-5, with D possibly matching TRBD2 (7 bases). Deletions cut 4 bases from V and 5 bases from J, with 14 bases between. The CDR3 contains 14 residues. From germline, CDR1 is LGHDT and CDR2 YNNKEL (reference sequence). The CDR3 sequence is CASSRRGGQETQYF. The CDR3 DNA follows: TGTGCCAGCAGCCGAAGGGGGGGTCAGGAGACCCAGTACTTC.

This chain uses TRBV18 with TRBJ2-5; D perhaps matches TRBD1 (5 bases). This CDR3 has 14 residues. The germline V gene has CDR1 KGHSH and CDR2 LQKENI. Trimming left V 6 bases short and J 2 bases short, with 13 bases between. In nucleotides, the CDR3 is TGTGCCAGCTCGCTTACAGGTTCGCAAGAGACCCAGTACTTC. It is translated as CASSLTGSQETQYF. The entire variable domain, with the rest obtained from reference TRBV18 and TRBJ2-5, is as follows: NAGVMQNPRHLVRRRGQEARLRCSPMKGHSHVYWYRQLPEEGLKFMVYLQKENIIDESGMPKERFSAEFPKEGPSILRIQQVVRGDSAAYFCASSLTGSQETQYFGPGTRLLVL.